This section outlines one T cell receptor beta chain sequence together with its context. Its antigen is still unknown. This entry comes from a study of graft-versus-host responses after intestinal transplantation. As for the study in general: Isolated intestinal, liver-intestinal, or multivisceral transplants had been given to the recipients. Regarding the study as a whole: GvH clones turned up in recipient marrow; some had shown up first in ileum or blood.

Germline CDR1 and CDR2: GTSNPN and SVGIG (reference sequence). The CDR3 covers 15 residues. V was clipped by 5 bases and J by 5 bases, with 21 bases between them. Repertoires were generated with immunoSEQ multiplex PCR, while TCRdb's copy carries only in-frame clones and drops some. Here the sample spans roughly 80,000 clones, around nine tenths being singletons. The source is a human donor who was the organ donor for an intestinal transplant. The chain links TRBV30 to TRBJ1-1, with D maybe TRBD1 (5 bases). The specimen was unstimulated CD8+ T cells sorted from spleen or lymph node cells, collected before transplant. The CDR3 here is CAWRGQLLTRTEAFF. The CDR3, as DNA: TGTGCCTGGCGCGGACAACTCCTCACAAGGACTGAAGCTTTCTTT. The full variable domain, in which reference TRBV30 and TRBJ1-1 provide the parts outside the CDR3, is SQTIHQWPATLVQPVGSPLSLECTVEGTSNPNLYWYRQAAGRGLQLLFYSVGIGQISSEVPQNLSASRPQDRQFILSSKKLLLSDSGFYLCAWRGQLLTRTEAFFGQGTRLTVV.